The 16 T cell receptor beta chains in this list originate from one sample, sequenced in a study of immune evolution from preneoplasia to lung adenocarcinoma. Generated by immunoSEQ multiplex PCR, the TCRdb table keeps only in-frame clones and is missing some. The repertoire holds over 4,500 clones, with approximately 91% as singletons. The sample taken for sequencing was FFPE atypical adenomatous hyperplasia tissue from the lung. Sample subset: atypical adenomatous hyperplasia (AAH), lung preneoplasia. The source is an older person with lung adenocarcinoma.

The J gene is TRBJ2-5, the V gene TRBV5-6; D not resolved. CDR3 size: 11 residues. V was shortened by 5 bases and J by 5 bases, with 7 bases between the two germline ends. Per the germline V gene, CDR1 is SGHDT and CDR2 is YYEEEE. The CDR3 spells CASSSVETQYF. DNA of the CDR3: TGTGCCAGCAGTTCTGTGGAGACCCAGTACTTC.

The J gene is TRBJ2-1, the V gene TRBV7-3; the D is unclear. The CDR3 totals 14 residues. The V gene lost 0 bases and the J gene lost 2 bases, with 5 bases spanning the gap. Germline V gene data show CDR1 as SGHTA and CDR2 as FQGTGA. This CDR3 reads CASSLTGPYNEQFF. The DNA of the CDR3 is TGTGCCAGCAGCTTAACCGGACCCTACAATGAGCAGTTCTTC.

The V call is TRBV27, the J call TRBJ1-3; no definite D call. CDR1 is MNHEY, CDR2 SMNVEV, per germline (reference sequence). CDR3 length equals 14 residues. Trimming took off 8 bases at V and 0 bases at J, with 11 bases between the two ends. CDR3 in DNA: TGTGCCAGCTCGAGGGCCTTCTCTGGAAACACCATATATTTT. Translated: CASSRAFSGNTIYF.

The chain couples TRBV7-9 to TRBJ1-4; D unclear. Per the germline V gene, CDR1 is SEHNR and CDR2 is FQNEAQ (reference sequence). The CDR3 has 14 amino acids. V lost 3 bases to trimming and J lost 0 bases, with 5 bases between them. The CDR3 loop reads CASSLGTTNEKLFF. CDR3 coding DNA: TGTGCCAGCAGCTTGGGCACAACTAATGAAAAACTGTTTTTT.

V and J are TRBV9 and TRBJ2-5, with D possibly matching TRBD2 (6 bases). V was pared by 4 bases and J by 4 bases, with 8 bases between. The CDR3 length is 12 residues. Germline CDR1 reads SGDLS; CDR2 reads YYNGEE. The CDR3 DNA reads TGTGCCAGCAGCAGGGGAGGAGAGACCCAGTACTTC. Translated, it gives CASSRGGETQYF.

The chain has TRBV7-2 and TRBJ2-7; possible D gene TRBD1, 6 bases. Germline CDR1 SGHTA, CDR2 FQGNSA. This CDR3 has 16 residues. Trimming removed 5 bases at V and 3 bases at J, with 20 bases between. CDR3 protein: CASSPDLGAFLYEQYF. Written as DNA, the CDR3 is TGTGCCAGCAGCCCAGATCTGGGGGCGTTCCTCTACGAGCAGTACTTC. The variable domain in full, completed from reference TRBV7-2 and TRBJ2-7, reads GAGVSQSPSNKVTEKGKDVELRCDPISGHTALYWYRQSLGQGLEFLIYFQGNSAPDKSGLPSDRFSAERTGGSVSTLTIQRTQQEDSAVYLCASSPDLGAFLYEQYFGPGTRLTVT.

The J gene is TRBJ1-3, the V gene TRBV4-1; a weak D match, TRBD1 (6 bases). This CDR3 spans 15 amino acids. V gave up 4 bases and J gave up 0 bases, with 10 bases separating them. Germline CDR1 MGHRA, CDR2 YSYEKL. This CDR3 is CASSLNRDSGNTIYF. CDR3 DNA: TGCGCCAGCAGCCTTAACAGGGACTCTGGAAACACCATATATTTT.

This clone was counted a single time. The chain carries TRBV29-1 and TRBJ1-2; D perhaps matches TRBD1 (6 bases). V lost 0 bases, J lost 6 bases, and 14 bases lay in between. CDR1 is SQVTM and CDR2 is ANQGSEA in the germline V gene. This CDR3 contains 14 residues. The CDR3 DNA is TGCAGCGTTGAAGAAAGGACAGACTTGAATGGCTACACCTTC. It translates to CSVEERTDLNGYTF.

The chain couples TRBV4-1 to TRBJ2-2; possible D gene TRBD2, 7 bases. There are 16 residues in the CDR3. V was trimmed by 4 bases and J by 7 bases, leaving 19 bases between them. The V gene's germline CDR1 is MGHRA and CDR2 YSYEKL. The CDR3 is CASSLREGGAGGELFF. The CDR3 DNA is TGCGCCAGCAGCCTCCGAGAGGGGGGGGCCGGCGGGGAGCTGTTTTTT.

This chain joins TRBV27 and TRBJ2-1, with no clear D. CDR3 length equals 11 residues. Per the germline V gene, CDR1 is MNHEY and CDR2 is SMNVEV (reference sequence). Trimming left V 6 bases short and J 4 bases short, with 4 bases between. As DNA, the CDR3 is TGTGCCAGCAGAAATTACAATGAGCAGTTCTTC. Translated, it gives CASRNYNEQFF.

The rearrangement uses TRBV4-2 and TRBJ2-1, with 14 bases matching TRBD2. Germline V gene sequence: CDR1 LGHNA, CDR2 YNFKEQ. This CDR3 comprises 15 residues. Germline trimming cut 4 bases from V and 6 bases from J; bases unmatched to any gene: 2. Here the CDR3 reads CASSPGTSGSNEQFF. The CDR3 DNA reads as TGTGCCAGCAGCCCCGGGACTAGCGGGAGCAATGAGCAGTTCTTC.

This clone occurred a few times. V and J are TRBV19 and TRBJ1-2, with D possibly TRBD1 on 5 matching bases. Germline loops: CDR1 LNHDA, CDR2 SQIVND (reference sequence). The CDR3 contains 13 residues. The germline V and J ends were trimmed by 1 base and 7 bases, with 10 bases remaining between them. The DNA of the CDR3 is TGTGCCAGTAGTATAGTATCCAGGGTTGGCTACACCTTC. It is translated as CASSIVSRVGYTF.

The chain employs TRBV5-6 and TRBJ1-4, with D possibly matching TRBD1 (6 bases). Germline CDR1 SGHDT, CDR2 YYEEEE. The CDR3 is 16 residues long. Deletions cut 1 base from V and 4 bases from J, with 14 bases between. CDR3 in amino acids: CASSLFAARGNEKLFF. DNA of the CDR3: TGTGCCAGCAGCTTGTTTGCCGCCAGGGGTAATGAAAAACTGTTTTTT. Supplemented by reference TRBV5-6 and TRBJ1-4, the full variable domain reads DAGVTQSPTHLIKTRGQQVTLRCSPKSGHDTVSWYQQALGQGPQFIFQYYEEEERQRGNFPDRFSGHQFPNYSSELNVNALLLGDSALYLCASSLFAARGNEKLFFGSGTQLSVL.

The chain links TRBV29-1 to TRBJ1-5; TRBD1 might be the D (5 bases). Germline values: CDR1 SQVTM, CDR2 ANQGSEA. The germline V and J ends were trimmed by 6 bases and 5 bases, with 14 bases remaining between them. The CDR3 totals 13 residues. The CDR3 DNA reads as TGCAGCGTGATGGTGGGACGGGATCAGCCCCAGCATTTT. The encoded protein is CSVMVGRDQPQHF.

This rearrangement joins TRBV6-1 to TRBJ2-1, with TRBD2 matching over 8 bases. The J segment lost 4 bases and the V segment lost 4 bases, leaving 6 bases of the junction unmatched. The CDR3 is made up of 15 amino acids. The germline gives CDR1 MNHNS, CDR2 SASEGT. This CDR3 is CASSGGSGGYNEQFF. DNA of the CDR3: TGTGCCAGCAGTGGGGGCAGCGGGGGTTACAATGAGCAGTTCTTC.

This rearrangement joins TRBV11-2 to TRBJ1-1; D gene ambiguous. The germline CDR1 and CDR2 sequences are SGHAT and FQNNGV. V lost 5 bases, J lost 6 bases, and 10 bases lay in between. The CDR3 has 12 amino acids. This chain's CDR3 is CASSLSVPEAFF. The CDR3 DNA reads TGTGCCAGCAGCCTAAGTGTGCCTGAAGCTTTCTTT.